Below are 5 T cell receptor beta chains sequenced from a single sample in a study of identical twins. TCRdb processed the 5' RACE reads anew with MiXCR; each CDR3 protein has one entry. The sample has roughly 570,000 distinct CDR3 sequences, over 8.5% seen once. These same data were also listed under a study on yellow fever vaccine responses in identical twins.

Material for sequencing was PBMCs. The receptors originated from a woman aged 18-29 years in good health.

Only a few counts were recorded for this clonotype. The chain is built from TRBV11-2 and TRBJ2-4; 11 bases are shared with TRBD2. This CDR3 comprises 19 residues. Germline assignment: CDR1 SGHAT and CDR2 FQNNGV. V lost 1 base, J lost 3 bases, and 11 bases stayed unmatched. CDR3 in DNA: TGTGCCAGCAGCTTAGTCGGGGTAGCGGGAGGGCCTCACAAAAACATTCAGTACTTC. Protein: CASSLVGVAGGPHKNIQYF.

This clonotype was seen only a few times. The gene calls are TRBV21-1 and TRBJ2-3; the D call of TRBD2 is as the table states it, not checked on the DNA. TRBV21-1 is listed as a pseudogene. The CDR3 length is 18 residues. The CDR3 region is CASSKESYGSLSTDTQYF. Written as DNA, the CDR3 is TGTGCCAGCAGCAAAGAAAGCTATGGCTCCCTCAGCACAGATACGCAGTATTTT.

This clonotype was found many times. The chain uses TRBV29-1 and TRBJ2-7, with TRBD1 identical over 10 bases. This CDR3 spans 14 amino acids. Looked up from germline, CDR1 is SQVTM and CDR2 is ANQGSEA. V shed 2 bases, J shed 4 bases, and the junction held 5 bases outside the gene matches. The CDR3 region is CSVEFGTGDYEQYF. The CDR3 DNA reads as TGCAGCGTTGAATTTGGGACAGGGGATTACGAGCAGTACTTC.

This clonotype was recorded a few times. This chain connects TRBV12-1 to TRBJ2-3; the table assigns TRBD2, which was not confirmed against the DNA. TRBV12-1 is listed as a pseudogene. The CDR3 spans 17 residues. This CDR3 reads CASSFDGLSGLTDTQYF. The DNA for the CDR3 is TGTGCCAGCAGCTTTGATGGTCTGAGCGGGCTCACAGATACGCAGTATTTT.

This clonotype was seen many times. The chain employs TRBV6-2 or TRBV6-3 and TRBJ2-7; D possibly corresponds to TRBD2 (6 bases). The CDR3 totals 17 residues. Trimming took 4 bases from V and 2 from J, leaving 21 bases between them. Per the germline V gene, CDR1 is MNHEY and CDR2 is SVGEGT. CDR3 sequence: CASSFPTVGLTTYEQYF. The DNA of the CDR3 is TGTGCCAGCAGTTTCCCGACCGTGGGACTCACCACCTACGAGCAGTACTTC.